These T cell receptor beta chains were read from a single sample in a study of T-cell reconstitution after alpha-beta-depleted transplantation in children. Each CDR3 protein gets one entry after TCRdb re-called the PCR reads with MiXCR. The profile shows fewer than 550,000 distinct CDR3 sequences, roughly 10% of them singletons. The material was PBMCs, mostly from graft donor cells, obtained 180 days after TCRalphabeta/CD19-depleted stem cell transplant. The receptors derive from a female patient aged 2-15 years who had a stem cell transplant for aplastic anemia, so the T cells may come from the graft donor. CDR3s include the opening cysteine and the closing phenylalanine or tryptophan. The order of the fields is J gene, D gene, clone size, V gene, CDR3 protein, CDR3 DNA. The D gene is left open where the match is weak. Size tells how often a clone was seen (once, few, many) or the class of an expanded clone, and some rows leave it out.

j_gene: TRBJ2-4
d_gene: .
abundance: many
v_gene: TRBV20-1
CDR3aa: CSARAPYRLARENIQYF
CDR3nt: TGCAGTGCTAGAGCCCCCTACCGTCTAGCGCGCGAGAACATTCAGTACTTC

j_gene: TRBJ2-3
d_gene: .
abundance: .
v_gene: TRBV30
CDR3aa: CAWTITADTQYF
CDR3nt: TGTGCCTGGACGATAACAGCAGATACGCAGTATTTT

j_gene: TRBJ1-3
d_gene: .
abundance: .
v_gene: TRBV19
CDR3aa: CASSSTRRGNTIYF
CDR3nt: TGTGCCAGTAGCTCGACTCGGCGGGGAAACACCATATATTTT

j_gene: TRBJ2-7
d_gene: .
abundance: .
v_gene: TRBV27
CDR3aa: CASSHAGTPPYEQYF
CDR3nt: TGTGCCAGCAGTCACGCCGGGACGCCTCCCTACGAGCAGTACTTC

j_gene: TRBJ2-3
d_gene: .
abundance: once
v_gene: TRBV25-1
CDR3aa: CASSEVGGNTDTQYF
CDR3nt: TGTGCCAGCAGTGAAGTGGGGGGAAACACAGATACGCAGTATTTT

j_gene: TRBJ2-1
d_gene: TRBD2
abundance: few
v_gene: TRBV7-8
CDR3aa: CASSRRTSGRNEQFF
CDR3nt: TGTGCCAGCAGCCGCAGGACTAGCGGGAGGAATGAGCAGTTCTTC

j_gene: TRBJ1-1
d_gene: TRBD1
abundance: .
v_gene: TRBV18
CDR3aa: CASSPTGAGAFF
CDR3nt: TGTGCCAGCTCACCGACAGGGGCTGGAGCTTTCTTT

j_gene: TRBJ2-1
d_gene: TRBD2
abundance: few
v_gene: TRBV12-3/TRBV12-4
CDR3aa: CASSPLAGGRSNEQFF
CDR3nt: TGTGCCAGCAGTCCTCTAGCGGGAGGTCGGTCGAATGAGCAGTTCTTC

j_gene: TRBJ2-1
d_gene: TRBD2
abundance: .
v_gene: TRBV20-1
CDR3aa: CSARESSGGNEQFF
CDR3nt: TGCAGTGCTAGAGAGTCTAGCGGGGGAAATGAGCAGTTCTTC

j_gene: TRBJ2-1
d_gene: TRBD1
abundance: .
v_gene: TRBV4-3
CDR3aa: CASSQPAVQGAFNEQFF
CDR3nt: TGCGCCAGCAGCCAGCCTGCGGTACAGGGGGCGTTCAATGAGCAGTTCTTC

j_gene: TRBJ1-1
d_gene: .
abundance: many
v_gene: TRBV12-3/TRBV12-4
CDR3aa: CASSFRSRDTEAFF
CDR3nt: TGTGCCAGCAGTTTTAGGTCAAGGGACACTGAAGCTTTCTTT

j_gene: TRBJ2-7
d_gene: .
abundance: few
v_gene: TRBV7-9
CDR3aa: CASSLVQGRGSEQYF
CDR3nt: TGTGCCAGCAGCTTAGTTCAAGGGCGGGGTTCCGAGCAGTACTTC

j_gene: TRBJ1-2
d_gene: .
abundance: many
v_gene: TRBV12-3/TRBV12-4
CDR3aa: CASRPGAPYGYTF
CDR3nt: TGTGCCAGCAGGCCCGGAGCCCCCTATGGCTACACCTTC

j_gene: TRBJ2-2
d_gene: TRBD2
abundance: few
v_gene: TRBV7-2
CDR3aa: CASSLASGSWVTGELFF
CDR3nt: TGTGCCAGCAGCTTAGCTAGCGGGAGCTGGGTCACCGGGGAGCTGTTTTTT

j_gene: TRBJ2-7
d_gene: TRBD2
abundance: few
v_gene: TRBV27
CDR3aa: CASRIAGVLTYEQYF
CDR3nt: TGTGCCAGCAGAATAGCGGGAGTTCTCACCTACGAGCAGTACTTC

j_gene: TRBJ2-3
d_gene: TRBD1
abundance: few
v_gene: TRBV5-1
CDR3aa: CASRGARDRVTDTQYF
CDR3nt: TGCGCCAGCAGAGGTGCCAGGGACAGGGTCACAGATACGCAGTATTTT

j_gene: TRBJ2-7
d_gene: .
abundance: few
v_gene: TRBV15
CDR3aa: CATSSRGLSPYEQYF
CDR3nt: TGTGCCACCAGTTCCCGGGGACTTAGTCCCTACGAGCAGTACTTC

j_gene: TRBJ1-2
d_gene: .
abundance: .
v_gene: TRBV20-1
CDR3aa: CSANRAREGYTF
CDR3nt: TGCAGTGCTAACAGGGCCCGGGAAGGCTACACCTTC

j_gene: TRBJ2-1
d_gene: .
abundance: .
v_gene: TRBV11-2
CDR3aa: CASSLAVGEFF
CDR3nt: TGTGCCAGCAGCTTAGCGGTAGGGGAGTTCTTC

j_gene: TRBJ1-1
d_gene: .
abundance: few
v_gene: TRBV11-2
CDR3aa: CASRRVSTEAFF
CDR3nt: TGTGCCAGCAGAAGGGTGAGCACTGAAGCTTTCTTT

j_gene: TRBJ1-2
d_gene: .
abundance: few
v_gene: TRBV14
CDR3aa: CASSPGRDYGYTF
CDR3nt: TGTGCCAGCAGCCCCGGACGGGACTATGGCTACACCTTC

j_gene: TRBJ2-5
d_gene: .
abundance: .
v_gene: TRBV18
CDR3aa: CASSPIWGADQETQYF
CDR3nt: TGTGCCAGCTCACCGATCTGGGGCGCTGACCAAGAGACCCAGTACTTC

j_gene: TRBJ2-3
d_gene: .
abundance: few
v_gene: TRBV4-3
CDR3aa: CASSQVTHRGTTDTQYF
CDR3nt: TGCGCCAGCAGCCAAGTTACTCATCGCGGGACTACAGATACGCAGTATTTT

j_gene: TRBJ2-1
d_gene: .
abundance: few
v_gene: TRBV7-8
CDR3aa: CASSLGAGLNNEQFF
CDR3nt: TGTGCCAGCAGCTTAGGCGCGGGACTCAACAATGAGCAGTTCTTC

j_gene: TRBJ1-6
d_gene: .
abundance: few
v_gene: TRBV6-1
CDR3aa: CASSPPGNESPLHF
CDR3nt: TGTGCCAGCAGCCCCCCCGGGAACGAGTCACCCCTCCACTTT

j_gene: TRBJ1-1
d_gene: .
abundance: .
v_gene: TRBV18
CDR3aa: CASSPQGRVLNTEAFF
CDR3nt: TGTGCCAGCTCACCACAAGGCAGGGTCTTGAACACTGAAGCTTTCTTT

j_gene: TRBJ2-5
d_gene: TRBD1
abundance: .
v_gene: TRBV2
CDR3aa: CASLIPGQGNETQYF
CDR3nt: TGTGCCAGCCTAATCCCGGGACAGGGGAATGAGACCCAGTACTTC

j_gene: TRBJ1-1
d_gene: .
abundance: few
v_gene: TRBV10-3
CDR3aa: CAISGTQATGRAFF
CDR3nt: TGTGCCATCAGTGGAACGCAAGCGACGGGAAGGGCTTTCTTT

j_gene: TRBJ2-1
d_gene: .
abundance: .
v_gene: TRBV6-2/TRBV6-3
CDR3aa: CASWPEGGPIATFNEQFF
CDR3nt: TGTGCCAGCTGGCCGGAAGGGGGGCCCATCGCAACCTTCAATGAGCAGTTCTTC

j_gene: TRBJ1-5
d_gene: .
abundance: few
v_gene: TRBV6-5
CDR3aa: CASSYDWGGNQPQHF
CDR3nt: TGTGCCAGCAGTTACGATTGGGGGGGCAATCAGCCCCAGCATTTT

j_gene: TRBJ1-1
d_gene: .
abundance: .
v_gene: TRBV9
CDR3aa: CASSVRGRKRGDTEAFF
CDR3nt: TGTGCCAGCTCGGTTCGCGGCCGTAAACGGGGGGACACTGAAGCTTTCTTT

j_gene: TRBJ2-3
d_gene: TRBD2
abundance: .
v_gene: TRBV20-1
CDR3aa: CSPSPLAVLRLSTDTQYF
CDR3nt: TGCAGTCCTTCTCCACTAGCGGTCCTCCGCTTAAGCACAGATACGCAGTATTTT

j_gene: TRBJ2-1
d_gene: TRBD2
abundance: .
v_gene: TRBV28
CDR3aa: CASILLAGGSNEQFF
CDR3nt: TGTGCCAGCATCCTACTAGCGGGAGGATCTAATGAGCAGTTCTTC

j_gene: TRBJ2-7
d_gene: TRBD1
abundance: .
v_gene: TRBV11-1
CDR3aa: CASSRDRGAEQYF
CDR3nt: TGTGCCAGCAGCCGGGACAGGGGGGCCGAGCAGTACTTC

j_gene: TRBJ2-1
d_gene: .
abundance: .
v_gene: TRBV28
CDR3aa: CASSLYRGGSSYNEQFF
CDR3nt: TGTGCCAGCAGTTTATATAGGGGGGGTTCTTCCTACAATGAGCAGTTCTTC

j_gene: TRBJ2-2
d_gene: TRBD2
abundance: .
v_gene: TRBV20-1
CDR3aa: CSARGEGSYTGELFF
CDR3nt: TGCAGTGCTAGGGGGGAGGGGTCATACACCGGGGAGCTGTTTTTT

j_gene: TRBJ2-1
d_gene: TRBD2
abundance: few
v_gene: TRBV6-5
CDR3aa: CASSYGGDLEQFF
CDR3nt: TGTGCCAGCAGTTACGGGGGGGATCTTGAGCAGTTCTTC

j_gene: TRBJ2-6
d_gene: TRBD1
abundance: .
v_gene: TRBV5-1
CDR3aa: CASSRGTGAPSGANVLTF
CDR3nt: TGCGCCAGCAGCCGGGGGACAGGGGCGCCCTCTGGGGCCAACGTCCTGACTTTC

j_gene: TRBJ1-2
d_gene: .
abundance: .
v_gene: TRBV6-2/TRBV6-3
CDR3aa: CASSYGTRGYTF
CDR3nt: TGTGCCAGCAGTTATGGTACACGAGGCTACACCTTC

j_gene: TRBJ2-5
d_gene: TRBD1
abundance: .
v_gene: TRBV19
CDR3aa: CASSNRDSQETQYF
CDR3nt: TGTGCCAGTAGTAACCGGGACAGCCAAGAGACCCAGTACTTC

j_gene: TRBJ1-5
d_gene: TRBD1
abundance: few
v_gene: TRBV6-1
CDR3aa: CASATGGTFGNQPQHF
CDR3nt: TGTGCCAGCGCGACAGGGGGGACCTTTGGCAATCAGCCCCAGCATTTT

j_gene: TRBJ2-3
d_gene: TRBD2
abundance: .
v_gene: TRBV7-2
CDR3aa: CASSRAGRGDTQYF
CDR3nt: TGTGCCAGCAGCCGAGCGGGACGAGGAGATACGCAGTATTTT

j_gene: TRBJ1-3
d_gene: .
abundance: many
v_gene: TRBV12-3/TRBV12-4
CDR3aa: CASSLALLRSGNTIYF
CDR3nt: TGTGCCAGCAGTTTAGCGCTACTCCGCTCTGGAAACACCATATATTTT

j_gene: TRBJ2-2
d_gene: .
abundance: .
v_gene: TRBV3-1
CDR3aa: CASSPGLVNTGELFF
CDR3nt: TGTGCCAGCAGCCCGGGACTGGTGAACACCGGGGAGCTGTTTTTT

j_gene: TRBJ1-5
d_gene: .
abundance: many
v_gene: TRBV12-3/TRBV12-4
CDR3aa: CASSGQYPNDNQPQHF
CDR3nt: TGTGCCAGCAGTGGACAATACCCGAATGACAATCAGCCCCAGCATTTT

j_gene: TRBJ1-1
d_gene: .
abundance: few
v_gene: TRBV10-3
CDR3aa: CAIRGGTEAFF
CDR3nt: TGTGCCATCAGAGGGGGCACTGAAGCTTTCTTT

j_gene: TRBJ1-2
d_gene: TRBD1
abundance: few
v_gene: TRBV3-1
CDR3aa: CASSGGKGQVHYGYTF
CDR3nt: TGTGCCAGCAGCGGCGGTAAGGGACAGGTCCACTATGGCTACACCTTC

j_gene: TRBJ2-5
d_gene: .
abundance: many
v_gene: TRBV25-1
CDR3aa: CASSELGTTSQETQYF
CDR3nt: TGTGCCAGCAGTGAATTGGGAACGACCTCCCAAGAGACCCAGTACTTC